These 8 T cell receptor beta chains came from one sample sequenced in a study of early stage breast cancer tumors. The assay was immunoSEQ multiplex PCR, and TCRdb's table has in-frame clones only and misses some. In the table there are about 9,000 clones, roughly 68% of which are singletons. Sequencing input: breast tumor tissue. These receptors all stem from a person between 50 and 60 years old with breast cancer.

This clone occurred a few times. The chain has TRBV9 and TRBJ2-5; D gene unclear. Between the trimmed V and J ends, which lost 5 bases and 5 bases, there was a span of 13 bases. The CDR3 sequence is 13 residues long. In germline, CDR1 is SGDLS, CDR2 YYNGEE. DNA for the CDR3: TGTGCCAGCAGTACTCAAGTAGGGGAGACCCAGTACTTC. This codes for CASSTQVGETQYF.

CDR3 amino acids: CASLTLAGGQDEQFF. Written as DNA, the CDR3 is TGTGCCAGCCTCACACTAGCGGGGGGGCAGGATGAGCAGTTCTTC. This chain joins TRBV28 and TRBJ2-1; TRBD2 aligns across 13 bases. V lost 8 bases to trimming and J lost 8 bases; unmatched junction nucleotides: 9. The CDR3 consists of 15 residues. Germline V gene data show CDR1 as MDHEN and CDR2 as SYDVKM.

The V gene is TRBV18, the J gene TRBJ2-1, with 8 nucleotides matching TRBD2. The V and J ends lost 3 bases and 5 bases, in that order; junction bases with no gene match: 9. The CDR3 spans 16 residues. Germline V gene data show CDR1 as KGHSH and CDR2 as LQKENI. CDR3 loop: CASSPGRGGWHNEQFF. CDR3 DNA: TGTGCCAGCTCACCTGGTCGGGGGGGCTGGCACAATGAGCAGTTCTTC.

The chain carries TRBV5-4 and TRBJ2-1, with TRBD2 matching 7 bases. In germline, CDR1 is SGHNT, CDR2 YYREEE (reference sequence). After removal of 4 bases from V and 5 bases from J, the junction contained 6 bases not matched to a gene. This CDR3 contains 14 residues. The DNA for the CDR3 is TGTGCCAGCAGCACCCGCGGGGGAGACAATGAGCAGTTCTTC. As protein: CASSTRGGDNEQFF. The full variable domain, completed using reference TRBV5-4 and TRBJ2-1, is ETGVTQSPTHLIKTRGQQVTLRCSSQSGHNTVSWYQQALGQGPQFIFQYYREEENGRGNFPPRFSGLQFPNYSSELNVNALELDDSALYLCASSTRGGDNEQFFGPGTRLTVL.

This clone was observed a single time. The chain employs TRBV10-2 and TRBJ1-1; tentatively, D is TRBD1 (5 bases). Germline CDR1 and CDR2: WSHSY and SAAADI. The ends were cut back, 7 bases at V and 0 bases at J, with 12 bases in the middle. The CDR3 runs 14 residues. The CDR3 coding sequence is TGCGCCAGCAAGGGCGGACAAATGAACACTGAAGCTTTCTTT. It translates to CASKGGQMNTEAFF.

The chain couples TRBV19 to TRBJ1-1; the match to TRBD1 covers 8 bases. The J segment lost 0 bases and the V segment lost 5 bases, leaving 5 bases of the junction unmatched. The CDR3 sequence is 15 residues long. Germline-derived CDR1 and CDR2 are LNHDA and SQIVND (reference sequence). The CDR3 here is CASSATGAMNTEAFF. Written as DNA, the CDR3 is TGTGCCAGTAGTGCGACAGGGGCTATGAACACTGAAGCTTTCTTT.

The rearrangement uses TRBV14 and TRBJ2-6, with D possibly called TRBD1 or TRBD2 (7 bases each). Germline values: CDR1 SGHDN, CDR2 FVKESK. CDR3 size: 18 residues. Between the trimmed V and J ends, which lost 4 bases and 0 bases, there was a span of 16 bases. The CDR3 nucleotides are TGTGCCAGCAGCCCACGCAGGGGGGGAAGCTCTGGGGCCAACGTCCTGACTTTC. Protein product: CASSPRRGGSSGANVLTF.

The chain's CDR3 is CASSGQGLNTEAFF. The CDR3 DNA is TGTGCCAGCAGTGGACAGGGTCTGAACACTGAAGCTTTCTTT. The chain combines TRBV27 with TRBJ1-1; the match to TRBD1 covers 8 bases. J gave up 0 bases and V 5 bases, and 2 bases lay outside the gene matches. The CDR3 spans 14 residues. In germline, CDR1 is MNHEY, CDR2 SMNVEV (reference sequence).